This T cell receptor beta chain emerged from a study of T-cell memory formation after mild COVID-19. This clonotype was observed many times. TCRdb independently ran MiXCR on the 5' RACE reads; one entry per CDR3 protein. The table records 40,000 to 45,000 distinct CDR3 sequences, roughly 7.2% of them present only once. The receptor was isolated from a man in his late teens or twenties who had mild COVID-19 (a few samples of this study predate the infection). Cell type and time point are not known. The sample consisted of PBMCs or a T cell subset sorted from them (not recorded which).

CDR3 sequence reads: CASSVGSTNTEAFF. Here the CDR3 DNA reads TGTGCCAGCAGCGTGGGCAGCACGAACACTGAAGCTTTCTTT. The J gene is TRBJ1-1, the V gene TRBV9; D is unclear. Germline V lookup: CDR1 SGDLS, CDR2 YYNGEE. V was trimmed by 2 bases and J by 1 base, leaving 9 bases between them. There are 14 residues in the CDR3.